This T cell receptor beta chain was captured in a study of molecular identifiers for immune sequencing clone quantification. The wider study: Naive CD8 RNA (approximately 20,000 or 100,000 cells) was divided into five aliquots, with four sequenced. Study-level points and caveats: Clone sizes that are highly expanded could be underestimated when identical TCR molecules share a barcode. Clonotypes surpassing 20 RNA copies contained over 97% of effector molecules, versus under 1% in naive cells.

As regards this clonotype: The antigen is not known.

MiXCR, applied by TCRdb to the PCR reads, yields one record per CDR3 protein. The sample includes about 510,000 distinct CDR3 sequences, 20% to 25% of them seen just once. This sequence originates from a human donor in good health. Some libraries in this study had Jurkat cell RNA spiked in. The source material was naive CD8+ T cells from blood, with Jurkat cell RNA spiked in. The subset here: FACS-sorted CD8+CD4-CCR7+CD45RA+ naive T cells.

The CDR3 reads CAISDSPNEQFF. The CDR3 bases are TGTGCCATCAGTGATTCCCCGAATGAGCAGTTCTTC. The chain recombines TRBV10-3 with TRBJ2-1; D remains ambiguous. Trimming removed 3 bases from V and 7 bases from J, with 7 bases in between. Germline-derived CDR1 and CDR2 are ENHRY and SYGVKD. This CDR3 is 12 amino acids long.